This T cell receptor beta chain was captured in a study of blood T cells in healthy people across ages. Study conclusions and caveats: Across the age range, TCR beta diversity per million T cells fell in a roughly linear way.

Losses at the gene ends were 3 bases for V and 4 bases for J; bases not matched to a gene: 8. The CDR3 consists of 15 residues. Germline-derived CDR1 and CDR2 are SGHNT and YENEEA. Regarding this clonotype: Antigen: not known.

The use of a sample-barcoded 5' primer and a J-beta primer mix characterized a second PCR of roughly 6 to 11 cycles. TCRdb processed the 5' RACE reads anew with MiXCR; each CDR3 protein has one entry. Of some 710,000 distinct CDR3 sequences in the sample, about 45% were seen once. V is TRBV11-3 and J is TRBJ2-5; 7 bases line up with TRBD2. Sequenced sample: blood. The sequence came from a man aged 80 or over in good health. The CDR3 is CASSFYRGSGETQYF. CDR3 nucleotides: TGTGCCAGCAGCTTTTATCGCGGGAGTGGAGAGACCCAGTACTTC.